The entry that follows covers one T cell receptor beta chain sequence. The data originate from a study of blood T cell repertoires in COVID-19. Study-level background: There were acute and convalescent COVID-19 samples, and they came from the United States, Italy and Spain. PBMCs, B-cell-depleted T cells, or T cells were the source of the cDNA or gDNA that made up the material.

The authors' processing: Researchers report that nucleated cell counts were estimated from reference gene primer amplification. Using immunoSEQ multiplex PCR, the repertoire was profiled, and TCRdb retains in-frame clones only, with some absent. The DNA gave D and trimming, while V, J and clone size come from that table. In the table there are around 120,000 clones, about 89% of which are singletons. The sequence derives from a woman between 70 and 85 years old with acute or convalescent COVID-19. The sequenced sample was peripheral blood.

The CDR3: CSVEVRNTEAFF. CDR3 sequence (DNA): TGCAGCGTTGAAGTTAGAAACACTGAAGCTTTCTTT. V is TRBV29-1 and J is TRBJ1-1, with D uncertain. Germline loops: CDR1 SQVTM, CDR2 ANQGSEA. CDR3 size: 12 residues. Trimming left V 1 base short and J 2 bases short, with 5 bases between.